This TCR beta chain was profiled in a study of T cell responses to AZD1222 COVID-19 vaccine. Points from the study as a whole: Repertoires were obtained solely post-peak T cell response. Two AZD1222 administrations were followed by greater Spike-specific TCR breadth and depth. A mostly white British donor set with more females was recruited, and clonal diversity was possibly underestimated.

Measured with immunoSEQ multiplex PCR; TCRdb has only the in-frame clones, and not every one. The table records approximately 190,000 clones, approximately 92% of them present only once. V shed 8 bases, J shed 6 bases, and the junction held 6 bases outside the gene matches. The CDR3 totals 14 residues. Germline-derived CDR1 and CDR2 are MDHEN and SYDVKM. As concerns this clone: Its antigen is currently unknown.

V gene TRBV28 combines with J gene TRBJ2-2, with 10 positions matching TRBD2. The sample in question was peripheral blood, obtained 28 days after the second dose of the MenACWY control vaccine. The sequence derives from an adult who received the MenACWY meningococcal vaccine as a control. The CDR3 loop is CASLAGDGAGELFF. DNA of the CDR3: TGTGCCAGCCTAGCGGGAGATGGGGCCGGGGAGCTGTTTTTT.